This T cell receptor beta chain was retrieved from a study of shared clonotypes between healthy human individuals. For the study at large: Donors were a couple of women and a few men aged 18 to 49.

With 4 bases clipped from V and 1 base from J, the junction kept 9 bases outside the gene matches. The V gene's germline CDR1 is MRHNA and CDR2 SNTAGT. This CDR3 spans 18 amino acids. Study-level points and caveats: Clonotypes not shared had lower generation probabilities than those common to all four donors. The sole specimen, blood, was sampled, and tissue repertoires likely differ.

Points on this clone: Its specificity is not known.

Libraries were prepared by immunoSEQ multiplex PCR; TCRdb keeps only in-frame clonotypes and omits some of them. The sample holds hundreds of thousands of clones; 73% are singletons and the top ten take roughly 1.9%. The material sequenced was memory CD4+ T cells sorted from blood. The subset denotes: CD45RA-negative fraction. The gene calls are TRBV6-4 and TRBJ1-5, with TRBD1 identical over 11 bases. This TCR derives from a young woman in good health. The CDR3 DNA is TGTGCCAGCAGTGTATCCCGGGACAGGGGGACAAGCAATCAGCCCCAGCATTTT. Protein sequence: CASSVSRDRGTSNQPQHF.